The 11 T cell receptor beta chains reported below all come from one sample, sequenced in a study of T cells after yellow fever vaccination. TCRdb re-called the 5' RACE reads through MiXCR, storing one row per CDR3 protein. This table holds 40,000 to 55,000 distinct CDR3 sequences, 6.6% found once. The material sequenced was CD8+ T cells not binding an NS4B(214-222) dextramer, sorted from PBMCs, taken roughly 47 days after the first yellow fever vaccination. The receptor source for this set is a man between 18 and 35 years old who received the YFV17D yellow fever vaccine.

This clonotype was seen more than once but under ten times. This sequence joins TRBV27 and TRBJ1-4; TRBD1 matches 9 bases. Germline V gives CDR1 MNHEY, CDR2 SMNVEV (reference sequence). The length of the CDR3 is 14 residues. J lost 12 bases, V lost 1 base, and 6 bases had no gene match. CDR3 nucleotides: TGTGCCAGCAGTTTATGGAACGGGGACAGGGAACTGTTTTTT. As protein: CASSLWNGDRELFF.

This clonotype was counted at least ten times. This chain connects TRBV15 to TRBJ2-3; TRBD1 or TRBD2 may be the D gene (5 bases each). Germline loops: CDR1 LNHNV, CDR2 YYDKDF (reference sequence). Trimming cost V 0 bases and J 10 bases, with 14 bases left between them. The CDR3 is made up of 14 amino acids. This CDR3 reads CATSRDSLTGPQYF. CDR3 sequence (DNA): TGTGCCACCAGCAGAGATTCATTGACGGGGCCGCAGTATTTT.

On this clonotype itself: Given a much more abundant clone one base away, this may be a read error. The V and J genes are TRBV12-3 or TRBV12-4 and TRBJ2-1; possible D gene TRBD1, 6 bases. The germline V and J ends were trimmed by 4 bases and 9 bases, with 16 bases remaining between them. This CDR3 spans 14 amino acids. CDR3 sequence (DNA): TGTGCCAGCAGTTCGGTACAGGGTGCTAGTGAGCAGTTCTTC. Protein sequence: CASSSVQGASEQFF.

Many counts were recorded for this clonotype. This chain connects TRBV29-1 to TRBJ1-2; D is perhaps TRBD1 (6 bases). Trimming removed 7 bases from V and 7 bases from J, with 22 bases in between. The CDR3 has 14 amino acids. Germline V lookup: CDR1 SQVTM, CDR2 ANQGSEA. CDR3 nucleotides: TGCAGCGCTGGACCTGGACAGATACGGGGTGGCTACACCTTC. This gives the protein CSAGPGQIRGGYTF.

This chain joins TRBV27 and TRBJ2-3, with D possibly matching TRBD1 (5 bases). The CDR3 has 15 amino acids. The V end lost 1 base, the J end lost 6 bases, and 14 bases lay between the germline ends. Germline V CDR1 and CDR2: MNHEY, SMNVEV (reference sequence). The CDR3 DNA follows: TGTGCCAGCAGTTTATTGGGCAGGGTTCGGGATACGCAGTATTTT. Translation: CASSLLGRVRDTQYF.

The CDR3 reads CASSYAGVGYYEQYF. The CDR3 nucleotides read TGTGCCAGCAGTTACGCCGGGGTGGGGTACTACGAGCAGTACTTC. V usage is TRBV6-2 or TRBV6-3 and J usage is TRBJ2-7; the D gene is possibly TRBD2 (5 bases). The CDR3 length is 15 residues. V was clipped by 2 bases and J by 3 bases, with 14 bases between them. The germline gives CDR1 MNHEY, CDR2 SVGEGT.

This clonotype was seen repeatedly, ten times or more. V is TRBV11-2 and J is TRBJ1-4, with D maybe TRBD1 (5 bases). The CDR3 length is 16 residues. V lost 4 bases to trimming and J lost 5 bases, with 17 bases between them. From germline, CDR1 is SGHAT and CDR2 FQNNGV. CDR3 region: CASSSIRVSANEKLFF. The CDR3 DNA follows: TGTGCCAGCAGCTCGATCAGGGTTTCGGCAAATGAAAAACTGTTTTTT.

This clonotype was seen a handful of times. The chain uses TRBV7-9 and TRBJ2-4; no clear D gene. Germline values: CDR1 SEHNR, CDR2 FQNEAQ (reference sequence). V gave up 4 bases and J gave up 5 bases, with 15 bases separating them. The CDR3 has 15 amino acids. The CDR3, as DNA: TGTGCCAGCAGCTCCTCCTTGGCGAACCAAAACATTCAGTACTTC. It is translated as CASSSSLANQNIQYF.

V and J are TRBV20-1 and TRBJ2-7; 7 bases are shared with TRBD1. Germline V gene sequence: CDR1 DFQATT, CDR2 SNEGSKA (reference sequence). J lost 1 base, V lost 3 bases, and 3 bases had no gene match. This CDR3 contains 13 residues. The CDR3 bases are TGCAGTGCTAGGGGGACAGATTCCTACGAGCAGTACTTC. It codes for CSARGTDSYEQYF.

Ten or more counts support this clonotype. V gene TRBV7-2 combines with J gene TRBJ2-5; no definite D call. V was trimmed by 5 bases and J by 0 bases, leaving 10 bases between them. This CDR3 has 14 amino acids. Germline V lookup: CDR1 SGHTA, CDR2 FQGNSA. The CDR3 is CASSRLAYQETQYF. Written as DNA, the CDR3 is TGTGCCAGCAGCCGACTGGCCTACCAAGAGACCCAGTACTTC.

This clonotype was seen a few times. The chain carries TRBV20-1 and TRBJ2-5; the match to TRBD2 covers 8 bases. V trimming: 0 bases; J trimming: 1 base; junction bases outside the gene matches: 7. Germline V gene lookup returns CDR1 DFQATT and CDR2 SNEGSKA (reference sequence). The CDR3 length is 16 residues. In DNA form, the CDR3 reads TGCAGTGCTAGAGATGATAGCGGGGACTTCCAAGAGACCCAGTACTTC. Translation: CSARDDSGDFQETQYF.